Below are 10 T cell receptor beta chains sequenced from a single sample in a study of human T cells and chemical hapten exposure (dated by TCRdb to the early 2020s). Library preparation used RACE. The sequencer was a NextSeq 500. TCRdb redid the processing of the public reads, applying fastp at Q25 and MiXCR, and retained in-frame beta chains. Here each entry gathers all rows of one CDR3 protein and keeps the most common genes and DNA. The sample includes roughly 39,000 distinct CDR3 sequences, with roughly 12% observed a single time. 2.3% of the sample is taken by the ten largest. The time point label, read with the paper, signifies: patch test 3, about 24 weeks after DPC sensitization. The treatment or condition label here, explained by the study, means: therapeutic diphenylcyclopropenone sensitization with weekly scalp DPC. Unfractionated whole blood was collected in Tempus Blood RNA tubes, and total RNA was extracted from that blood.

The sequencing used whole blood, collected in connection with sensitization to the hapten diphenylcyclopropenone (DPC). These receptors were collected from a woman aged 40 to 50 with alopecia areata. Some clones in this sample may be carry-over from other donors' samples.

This clonotype occurred many times. The rearrangement uses TRBV7-9 and TRBJ1-1; D unclear. Germline CDR1 is SEHNR and CDR2 is FQNEAQ (reference sequence). CDR3 size: 12 residues. V was shortened by 6 bases and J by 3 bases, with 8 bases between the two germline ends. The CDR3 DNA follows: TGTGCCAGCAGACTTCAGGACACTGAAGCTTTCTTT. Protein product: CASRLQDTEAFF.

This clonotype was picked up a small number of times. The chain carries TRBV19 and TRBJ2-6; possibly TRBD1 for D (6 bases). Per the germline V gene, CDR1 is LNHDA and CDR2 is SQIVND (reference sequence). This CDR3 has 15 residues. Trimming left V 7 bases short and J 0 bases short, with 10 bases between. Written as DNA, the CDR3 is TGTGCCAGTATAGACAGGAACTCTGGGGCCAACGTCCTGACTTTC. It specifies CASIDRNSGANVLTF.

This clonotype has just a few counts. The rearrangement uses TRBV5-1 and TRBJ2-5; TRBD1 might be the D (7 bases). The CDR3 length is 14 residues. Germline V gene sequence: CDR1 SGHRS, CDR2 YFSETQ. V was clipped by 4 bases and J by 2 bases, with 12 bases between them. CDR3 residues: CASSGQAGQETQYF. Here the CDR3 DNA reads TGCGCCAGCAGCGGACAGGCGGGGCAAGAGACCCAGTACTTC.

This clonotype was seen only once. The chain recombines TRBV2 with TRBJ2-7; maybe TRBD1 (6 bases). Germline CDR1 is SNHLY and CDR2 is FYNNEI. This CDR3 region has 14 residues. The V end lost 5 bases, the J end lost 4 bases, and 15 bases lay between the germline ends. The CDR3: CASSPGTRIYEQYF. DNA of the CDR3: TGTGCCAGCAGTCCTGGGACAAGGATTTACGAGCAGTACTTC.

In its sample, this clonotype was seen many times. The chain carries TRBV29-1 and TRBJ1-1; unclear D gene. The CDR3 is 12 amino acids. V shed 1 base and J shed 8 bases, with 11 bases lying between them. CDR1 SQVTM and CDR2 ANQGSEA come from the germline V gene. CDR3 coding DNA: TGCAGCGTTGAAGGGGGTGGTAGCGAAGCTTTCTTT. Translating it yields CSVEGGGSEAFF.

This clonotype was seen just once. As DNA, the CDR3 is TGTGCCATCAGTGATTCACTCGCAGATAGCACAGATACGCAGTATTTT. It is translated as CAISDSLADSTDTQYF. The gene calls are TRBV10-3 and TRBJ2-3; D is ambiguous. V was clipped by 3 bases and J by 0 bases, with 13 bases between them. There are 16 residues in the CDR3. Looked up from germline, CDR1 is ENHRY and CDR2 is SYGVKD.

This clonotype has ten or more counts. V gene TRBV27 combines with J gene TRBJ2-1; no clear D. The length of the CDR3 is 14 residues. Trimming cost V 5 bases and J 2 bases, with 10 bases left between them. Germline assignment: CDR1 MNHEY and CDR2 SMNVEV (reference sequence). CDR3 sequence (DNA): TGTGCCAGCAGTATACGGACCACCTACAATGAGCAGTTCTTC. This encodes CASSIRTTYNEQFF.

The chain combines TRBV10-3 with TRBJ1-3; 8 bases are a match to TRBD1. The CDR3 runs 15 residues. From germline, CDR1 is ENHRY and CDR2 SYGVKD. J was trimmed by 0 bases and V by 7 bases; bases with no gene match: 5. This CDR3 is CAITTGDLSGNTIYF. In DNA, the CDR3 is TGTGCCATCACGACAGGGGACCTCTCTGGAAACACCATATATTTT.

This clonotype was seen many times. This rearrangement joins TRBV18 to TRBJ1-1, with D unclear. The length of the CDR3 is 13 residues. V was shortened by 2 bases and J by 4 bases, with 8 bases between the two germline ends. Germline V gives CDR1 KGHSH, CDR2 LQKENI. CDR3 protein: CASSPSRTTEAFF. CDR3 coding DNA: TGTGCCAGCTCACCATCCAGGACCACTGAAGCTTTCTTT. Full variable domain (remainder filled in from reference TRBV18 and TRBJ1-1): NAGVMQNPRHLVRRRGQEARLRCSPMKGHSHVYWYRQLPEEGLKFMVYLQKENIIDESGMPKERFSAEFPKEGPSILRIQQVVRGDSAAYFCASSPSRTTEAFFGQGTRLTVV.

This clonotype was seen repeatedly, ten times or more. The chain links TRBV12-3 or TRBV12-4 to TRBJ2-1; no reliable D call. This CDR3 is 12 amino acids long. The V gene lost 6 bases and the J gene lost 6 bases, with 9 bases spanning the gap. The CDR3 bases are TGTGCCAGCAGCCGTAACAGCAATGAGCAGTTCTTC. Translating gives CASSRNSNEQFF.